A single TCR beta chain is shown here with its context. V gave up 4 bases and J gave up 5 bases; unmatched junction bases: 11. This CDR3 contains 17 residues. CDR1 GTSNPN and CDR2 SVGIG come from the germline V gene (reference sequence). The data were obtained in a study of blood T cell repertoires in COVID-19. Generated by immunoSEQ multiplex PCR, the TCRdb table keeps only in-frame clones and is missing some. Of just over 50,000 clones in the sample, over 75% are singletons; the top ten hold 14%. The sequence was collected from a man between 65 and 80 years old with acute or convalescent COVID-19. This chain uses TRBV30 with TRBJ2-2; 12 nucleotides match TRBD2. The sequenced sample consisted of peripheral blood. The DNA for the CDR3 is TGTGCCTGGACCAAGGGGTCTAGCGGGAGGGGGACCGGGGAGCTGTTTTTT. Protein product: CAWTKGSSGRGTGELFF.